Listed here are 10 T cell receptor beta chains from one sample, sequenced in a study of response to subunit inactivated influenza vaccine. TCRdb ran MiXCR on the RT-PCR reads and lists one entry per CDR3 protein. The repertoire includes 550,000 to 800,000 distinct CDR3 sequences, approximately 14% of them detected once, and less than 9% sits in the top ten. Source: PBMCs from blood, taken 14 to 15 days before vaccination. These receptors originate from a man aged 50 to 59 who received an inactivated influenza vaccine.

This clonotype was seen more than once but under ten times. The chain joins TRBV6-2 or TRBV6-3 to TRBJ2-4, with 10 bases that match TRBD1. V gave up 1 base and J gave up 2 bases; unmatched junction bases: 5. Germline V gene data show CDR1 as MNHEY and CDR2 as SVGEGT. The CDR3 extends over 17 amino acids. CDR3 sequence: CASSYYDRGLPKNIQYF. CDR3 sequence (DNA): TGTGCCAGCAGTTACTACGACAGGGGGCTACCCAAAAACATTCAGTACTTC.

The rearrangement links TRBV7-2 to TRBJ2-7, with 7 bases matching TRBD2. Trimming cost V 1 base and J 4 bases; bases outside gene matches: 10. The germline V gene encodes CDR1 SGHTA and CDR2 FQGNSA. The CDR3 has 16 amino acids. CDR3 in amino acids: CASSLVLASGGYEQYF. The CDR3 DNA reads as TGTGCCAGCAGCTTAGTCTTAGCTAGCGGAGGATACGAGCAGTACTTC. Full variable domain (remainder filled in from reference TRBV7-2 and TRBJ2-7): GAGVSQSPSNKVTEKGKDVELRCDPISGHTALYWYRQSLGQGLEFLIYFQGNSAPDKSGLPSDRFSAERTGGSVSTLTIQRTQQEDSAVYLCASSLVLASGGYEQYFGPGTRLTVT.

The gene calls are TRBV28 and TRBJ2-1; weak D call: TRBD2 (5 bases). The germline V gene has CDR1 MDHEN and CDR2 SYDVKM. V shed 7 bases and J shed 6 bases, with 10 bases lying between them. The CDR3 has 12 residues. The DNA for the CDR3 is TGTGCCAGCACCCGAGGGAGCAATGAGCAGTTCTTC. Protein sequence: CASTRGSNEQFF.

This clonotype appeared many times. The chain links TRBV12-3 or TRBV12-4 to TRBJ1-2; TRBD1 agrees at 10 bases. Germline trimming cut 6 bases from V and 8 bases from J; bases unmatched to any gene: 15. CDR3 size: 16 residues. CDR3 in amino acids: CASSLGTGASSGGYTF. CDR3 nucleotide sequence: TGTGCCAGCAGCTTGGGGACAGGGGCCTCCTCCGGCGGCTACACCTTC.

CDR3 sequence: CASSRQGDWNEQFF. The CDR3 DNA follows: TGTGCCAGCAGCCGACAGGGGGACTGGAATGAGCAGTTCTTC. The chain uses TRBV7-2 and TRBJ2-1, with TRBD1 identical over 9 bases. This CDR3 contains 14 residues. CDR1 SGHTA and CDR2 FQGNSA come from the germline V gene. The V and J ends lost 5 bases and 7 bases, in that order; junction bases with no gene match: 6.

This clonotype turned up a few times. The rearrangement joins TRBV20-1 to TRBJ1-1; the D gene is possibly TRBD1 (5 bases). The CDR3 extends over 15 amino acids. Trimming cost V 0 bases and J 1 base, with 12 bases left between them. From germline, CDR1 is DFQATT and CDR2 SNEGSKA (reference sequence). In DNA, the CDR3 is TGCAGTGCTAGAGATGCGGCGAGGGGGAACACTGAAGCTTTCTTT. It codes for CSARDAARGNTEAFF.

This clonotype was recorded a few times. This chain joins TRBV28 and TRBJ1-3; D remains ambiguous. V lost 6 bases to trimming and J lost 0 bases, with 24 bases between them. The germline V gene encodes CDR1 MDHEN and CDR2 SYDVKM. This CDR3 comprises 19 residues. CDR3 sequence (DNA): TGTGCCAGCAGCCCAATCGGGCTGGCCGTCTTTACCTCTGGAAACACCATATATTTT. Protein sequence: CASSPIGLAVFTSGNTIYF.

The chain recombines TRBV12-3 or TRBV12-4 with TRBJ2-7; D is uncertain. V was cut by 3 bases and J by 5 bases, with 11 bases left in between. The CDR3 consists of 13 residues. The CDR3 spells CASSFSFTNEQYF. CDR3 sequence (DNA): TGTGCCAGCAGTTTTAGTTTTACAAACGAGCAGTACTTC.

In its sample, this clonotype was seen a few times. The chain combines TRBV7-9 with TRBJ2-3, with D possibly matching TRBD1 (6 bases). V was cut by 5 bases and J by 5 bases, with 14 bases left in between. Germline CDR1 SEHNR, CDR2 FQNEAQ (reference sequence). This CDR3 is built from 14 residues. The CDR3 sequence is CASSRPGRGDTQYF. CDR3 DNA: TGTGCCAGCAGCCGGCCGGGCAGGGGAGATACGCAGTATTTT.

V and J are TRBV6-1 and TRBJ2-5, with 13 bases that match TRBD2. The CDR3 has 18 residues. Unmatched junction bases numbered 11, after V lost 6 bases and J lost 1 base. Germline V CDR1 and CDR2: MNHNS, SASEGT. For the CDR3, the DNA is TGTGCCAGCAGCCGCGGGACTAGCGGGGTGTCCTCCCAAGAGACCCAGTACTTC. Its protein product is CASSRGTSGVSSQETQYF.